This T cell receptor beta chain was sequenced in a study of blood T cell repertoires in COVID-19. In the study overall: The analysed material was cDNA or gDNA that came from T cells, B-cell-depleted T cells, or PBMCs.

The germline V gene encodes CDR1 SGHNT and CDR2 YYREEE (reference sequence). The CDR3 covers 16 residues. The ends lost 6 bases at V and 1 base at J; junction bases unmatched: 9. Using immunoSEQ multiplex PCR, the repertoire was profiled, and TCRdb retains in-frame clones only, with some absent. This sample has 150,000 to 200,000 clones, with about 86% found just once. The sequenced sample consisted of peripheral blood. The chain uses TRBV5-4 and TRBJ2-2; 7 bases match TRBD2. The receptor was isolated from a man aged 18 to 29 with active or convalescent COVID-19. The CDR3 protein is CASNQGLPRNTGELFF. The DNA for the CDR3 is TGTGCCAGCAACCAGGGACTACCTCGGAACACCGGGGAGCTGTTTTTT.